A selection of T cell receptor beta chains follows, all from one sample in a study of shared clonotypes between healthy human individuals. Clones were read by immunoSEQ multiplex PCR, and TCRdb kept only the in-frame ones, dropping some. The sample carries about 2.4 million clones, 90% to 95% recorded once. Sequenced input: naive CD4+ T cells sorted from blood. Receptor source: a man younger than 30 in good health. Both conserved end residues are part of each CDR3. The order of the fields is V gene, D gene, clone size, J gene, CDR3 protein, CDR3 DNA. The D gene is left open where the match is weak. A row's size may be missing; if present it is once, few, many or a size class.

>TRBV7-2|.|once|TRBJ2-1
CASSLGRGPYNEQFF
TGTGCCAGCAGCTTAGGTCGGGGGCCCTACAATGAGCAGTTCTTC
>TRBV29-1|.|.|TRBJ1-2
CSGTGPPDYGYTF
TGCAGCGGTACAGGGCCTCCTGACTATGGCTACACCTTC
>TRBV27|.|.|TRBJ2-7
CASSSTYEQYF
TGTGCCAGCAGTTCCACCTACGAGCAGTACTTC
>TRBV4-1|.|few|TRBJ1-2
CASSPGSGYGYTF
TGCGCCAGCAGCCCAGGGTCCGGCTATGGCTACACCTTC
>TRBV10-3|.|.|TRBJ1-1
CAISPGALDTEAFF
TGTGCCATCAGCCCCGGGGCATTGGACACTGAAGCTTTCTTT
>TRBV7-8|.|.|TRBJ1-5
CASSLAGPDQPQHF
TGTGCCAGCAGCTTAGCAGGGCCCGATCAGCCCCAGCATTTT
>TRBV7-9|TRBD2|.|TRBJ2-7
CASSLQSPSGYYEQYF
TGTGCCAGCAGCTTACAGAGTCCTAGCGGATACTACGAGCAGTACTTC
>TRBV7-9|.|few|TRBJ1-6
CASSLTGEYSPLHF
TGTGCCAGCAGCTTGACAGGAGAGTATTCACCCCTCCACTTT
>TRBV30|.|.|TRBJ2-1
CAWSGSSYNEQFF
TGTGCCTGGAGTGGGAGCTCCTACAATGAGCAGTTCTTC
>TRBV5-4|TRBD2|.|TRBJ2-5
CASSRTSYERGILETQYF
TGTGCCAGCAGCCGGACTAGCTATGAAAGAGGAATATTGGAGACCCAGTACTTC
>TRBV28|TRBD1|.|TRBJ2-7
CASSPGQGRSRSYEQYF
TGTGCCAGCAGCCCGGGACAGGGGCGTTCGCGCTCCTACGAGCAGTACTTC
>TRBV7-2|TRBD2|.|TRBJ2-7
CASSLQAGGGTSYEQYF
TGTGCCAGCAGCTTACAAGCCGGTGGCGGGACTAGCTACGAGCAGTACTTC